The T cell receptor beta chain described here comes from a study of T cell repertoires in cytomegalovirus infection. MiXCR, run by TCRdb on the reads, gives a single entry per CDR3 protein. The sample lists tens of thousands of distinct CDR3 sequences, 20% to 25% occurring once. A word on this clonotype: Its antigen remains unidentified.

This clonotype originated in a human donor in good health (CMV status not recorded). Some clones in this sample may be carry-over from other donors' samples. What was sequenced was PBMCs, sequenced either directly or after in vitro stimulation (not recorded which).

CDR3 amino acids: CASRYRQGSTEAFF. The CDR3 coding sequence is TGCGCCAGCAGGTATCGACAGGGATCCACTGAAGCTTTCTTT. The chain uses TRBV4-1 and TRBJ1-1; 7 positions match TRBD1. The CDR3 consists of 14 residues. V was clipped by 6 bases and J by 4 bases; unmatched bases: 8. Germline CDR1 and CDR2: MGHRA and YSYEKL.